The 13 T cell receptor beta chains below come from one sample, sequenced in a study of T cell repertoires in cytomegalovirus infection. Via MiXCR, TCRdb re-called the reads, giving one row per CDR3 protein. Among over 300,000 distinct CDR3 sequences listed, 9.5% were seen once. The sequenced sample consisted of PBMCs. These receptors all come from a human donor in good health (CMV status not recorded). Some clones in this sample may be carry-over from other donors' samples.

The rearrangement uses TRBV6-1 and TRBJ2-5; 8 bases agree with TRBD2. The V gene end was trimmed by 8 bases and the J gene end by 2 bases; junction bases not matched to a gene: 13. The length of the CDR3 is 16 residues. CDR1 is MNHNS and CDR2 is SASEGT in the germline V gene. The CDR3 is CASLQPGLVSQETQYF. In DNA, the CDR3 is TGTGCCAGCCTGCAACCGGGACTAGTGTCACAAGAGACCCAGTACTTC.

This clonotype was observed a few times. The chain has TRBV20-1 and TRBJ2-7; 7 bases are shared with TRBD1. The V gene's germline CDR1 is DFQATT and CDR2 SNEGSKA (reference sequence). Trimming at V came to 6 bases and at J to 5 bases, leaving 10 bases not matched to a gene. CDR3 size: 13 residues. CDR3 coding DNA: TGCAGTGCACCGACAGGGCCGAAGAACGAGCAGTACTTC. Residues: CSAPTGPKNEQYF.

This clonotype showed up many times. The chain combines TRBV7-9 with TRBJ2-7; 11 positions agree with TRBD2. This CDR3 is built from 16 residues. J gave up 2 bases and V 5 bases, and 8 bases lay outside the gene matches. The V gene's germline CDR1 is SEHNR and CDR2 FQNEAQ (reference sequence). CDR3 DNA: TGTGCCAGCAGCCCCCTAGCGGGGGGACATCCCTACGAGCAGTACTTC. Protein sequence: CASSPLAGGHPYEQYF.

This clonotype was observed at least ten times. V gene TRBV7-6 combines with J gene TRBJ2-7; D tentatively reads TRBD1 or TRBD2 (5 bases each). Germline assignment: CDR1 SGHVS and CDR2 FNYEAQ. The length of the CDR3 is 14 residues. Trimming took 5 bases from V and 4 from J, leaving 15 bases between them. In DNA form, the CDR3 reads TGTGCCAGCAGCCGCAGCAGGGACGTTTACGAGCAGTACTTC. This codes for CASSRSRDVYEQYF.

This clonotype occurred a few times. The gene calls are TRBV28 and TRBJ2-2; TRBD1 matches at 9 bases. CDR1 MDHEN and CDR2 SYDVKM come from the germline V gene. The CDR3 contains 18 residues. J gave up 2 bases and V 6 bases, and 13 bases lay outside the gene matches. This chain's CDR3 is CASRKLQGAMGNTGELFF. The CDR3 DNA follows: TGTGCCAGCAGAAAATTACAGGGGGCAATGGGAAACACCGGGGAGCTGTTTTTT. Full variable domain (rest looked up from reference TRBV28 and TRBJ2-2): DVKVTQSSRYLVKRTGEKVFLECVQDMDHENMFWYRQDPGLGLRLIYFSYDVKMKEKGDIPEGYSVSREKKERFSLILESASTNQTSMYLCASRKLQGAMGNTGELFFGEGSRLTVL.

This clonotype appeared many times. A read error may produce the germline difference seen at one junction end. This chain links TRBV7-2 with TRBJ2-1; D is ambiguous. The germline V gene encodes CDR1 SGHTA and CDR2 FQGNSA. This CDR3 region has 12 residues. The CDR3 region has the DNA TGTGCCAGCAGCCCGAGCGTGGGGTGGAAGATCTTC. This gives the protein CASSPSVGWKIF. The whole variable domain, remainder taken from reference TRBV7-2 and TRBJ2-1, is GAGVSQSPSNKVTEKGKDVELRCDPISGHTALYWYRQSLGQGLEFLIYFQGNSAPDKSGLPSDRFSAERTGGSVSTLTIQRTQQEDSAVYLCASSPSVGWKIFGPGTRLTVL.

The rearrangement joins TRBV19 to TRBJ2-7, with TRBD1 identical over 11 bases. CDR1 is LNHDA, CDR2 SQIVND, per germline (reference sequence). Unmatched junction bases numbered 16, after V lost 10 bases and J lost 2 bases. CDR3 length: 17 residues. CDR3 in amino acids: CATQRGTGGTKAYEQYF. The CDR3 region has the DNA TGTGCCACCCAAAGGGGGACAGGGGGGACCAAAGCCTACGAGCAGTACTTC.

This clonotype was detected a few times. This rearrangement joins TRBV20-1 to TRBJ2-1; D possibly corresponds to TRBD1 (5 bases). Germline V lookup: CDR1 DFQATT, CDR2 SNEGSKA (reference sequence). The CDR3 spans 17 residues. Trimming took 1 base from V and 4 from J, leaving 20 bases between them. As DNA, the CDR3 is TGCAGTGCTAGAGGCCGGGCTAGAACAGGACAATACAATGAGCAGTTCTTC. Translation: CSARGRARTGQYNEQFF.

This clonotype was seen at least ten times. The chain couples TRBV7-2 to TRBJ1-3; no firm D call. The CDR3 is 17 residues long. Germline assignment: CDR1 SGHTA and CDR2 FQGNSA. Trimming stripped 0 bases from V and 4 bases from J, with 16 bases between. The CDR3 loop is CASSLAVAGSLGNTIYF. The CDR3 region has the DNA TGTGCCAGCAGCTTAGCGGTCGCAGGTTCCCTCGGAAACACCATATATTTT.

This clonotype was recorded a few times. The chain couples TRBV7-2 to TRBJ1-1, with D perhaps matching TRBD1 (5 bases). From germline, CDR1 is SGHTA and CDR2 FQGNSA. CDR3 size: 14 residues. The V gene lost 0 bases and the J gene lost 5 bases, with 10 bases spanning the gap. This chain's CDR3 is CASSLAGGQTEAFF. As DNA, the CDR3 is TGTGCCAGCAGCTTAGCGGGTGGACAAACTGAAGCTTTCTTT.

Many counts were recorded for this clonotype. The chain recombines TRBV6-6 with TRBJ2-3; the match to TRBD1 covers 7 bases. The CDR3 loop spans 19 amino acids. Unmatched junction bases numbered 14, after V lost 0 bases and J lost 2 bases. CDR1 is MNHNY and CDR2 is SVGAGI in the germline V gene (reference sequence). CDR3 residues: CASSYSMGAGKGATDTQYF. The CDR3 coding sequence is TGTGCCAGCAGTTACTCGATGGGGGCAGGGAAGGGGGCCACAGATACGCAGTATTTT.

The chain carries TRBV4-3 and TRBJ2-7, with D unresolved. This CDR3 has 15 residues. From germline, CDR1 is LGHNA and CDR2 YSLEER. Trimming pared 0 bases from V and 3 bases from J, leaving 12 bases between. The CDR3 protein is CASSQDAAASYEQYF. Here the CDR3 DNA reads TGCGCCAGCAGCCAAGACGCTGCGGCGAGCTACGAGCAGTACTTC.

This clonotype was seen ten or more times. CDR3 nucleotide sequence: TGTGCCAGCAGCTTAAGGGACAGGGGAACCAACGAGCAGTACTTC. It encodes CASSLRDRGTNEQYF. The J gene is TRBJ2-7, the V gene TRBV7-9; 10 nucleotides match TRBD1. The CDR3 runs 15 residues. In germline, CDR1 is SEHNR, CDR2 FQNEAQ (reference sequence). Losses at the gene ends were 2 bases for V and 5 bases for J; bases not matched to a gene: 6.